This T cell receptor (beta chain) was observed in a study of identical twins. The study's findings and limits: Abundant beta clonotypes from cord blood bore fewer insertions; memory repertoires lacked this pattern.

TCRdb re-derived calls from the 5' RACE reads in MiXCR, one entry per CDR3 protein. The sample yields some 500,000 distinct CDR3 sequences, around 9.6% seen once. This clonotype has a count of ten or more. As yet, its antigen is unknown. In addition, the sample was reused for a study of yellow fever vaccine responses in identical twins.

This clonotype was sampled from a woman in her late teens or twenties in good health. Specimen: PBMCs.

CDR3 sequence reads: CASSRLRGGGITGELFF. The DNA for the CDR3 is TGTGCCAGCAGCCGCCTGAGGGGCGGGGGGATCACCGGGGAGCTGTTTTTT. The V gene is TRBV11-2, the J gene TRBJ2-2; TRBD2 agrees at 8 bases. Germline V gene lookup returns CDR1 SGHAT and CDR2 FQNNGV. With 5 bases clipped from V and 4 bases from J, the junction kept 12 bases outside the gene matches. This CDR3 contains 17 residues.